This T cell receptor (beta chain) stems from a study of T cell responses to AZD1222 COVID-19 vaccine. Whole-study findings and limits: Clonal diversity may have been underestimated in mostly white British donors. Nearly half of unique spike-specific TCRs reportedly avoided B.1.351 and B.1.1.7 mutated regions. Baseline testing showed seropositivity in only six AZD1222 recipients. Regions 160-218 and 743-854 held dominance among vaccine-associated CD4 TCRs, which spanned spike.

V was shortened by 1 base and J by 8 bases, with 10 bases between the two germline ends. Looked up from germline, CDR1 is SGHVS and CDR2 is FQNEAQ. This CDR3 comprises 13 residues. TCRdb's table, derived via immunoSEQ multiplex PCR, lists solely in-frame clones and lacks some. There are some 100,000 clones in the sample; 88% occur only once, and 9.5% to 15% lies in the top ten. As to this clone: What it binds is unknown.

Here the sequenced sample was peripheral blood, taken on day 0 of MenACWY control vaccination. The sequence derives from an adult in good health. The chain carries TRBV7-8 and TRBJ2-3; no firm D call. The CDR3 is CASSLVNEATQYF. As DNA, the CDR3 is TGTGCCAGCAGCTTAGTTAATGAAGCTACGCAGTATTTT.